Listed here are 13 T cell receptor beta chains from one sample, sequenced in a study of T cell responses to AZD1222 COVID-19 vaccine. Libraries were prepared by immunoSEQ multiplex PCR; TCRdb keeps only in-frame clonotypes and omits some of them. The sample has 55,000 to 75,000 clones; 79% are singletons. Source: peripheral blood, taken on day 0 of MenACWY control vaccination. The receptors shown here come from an adult in good health.

V and J are TRBV28 and TRBJ2-7, with TRBD1 identical over 7 bases. The V segment lost 2 bases and the J segment 3 bases; nucleotides outside the gene matches: 4. The CDR3 extends over 14 amino acids. CDR1 and CDR2 (germline): MDHEN, SYDVKM. The CDR3 spells CASSLDREVYEQYF. The CDR3, as DNA: TGTGCCAGCAGTTTAGACAGGGAAGTCTACGAGCAGTACTTC.

This clone came up once. The J gene is TRBJ2-7, the V gene TRBV5-6; the match to TRBD1 covers 9 bases. Unmatched junction bases numbered 4, after V lost 5 bases and J lost 7 bases. CDR3 length: 12 residues. Germline V gene data show CDR1 as SGHDT and CDR2 as YYEEEE. CDR3 bases: TGTGCCAGCAGACAGGGGGCGCGTGAGCAGTACTTC. As protein: CASRQGAREQYF.

The CDR3 loop reads CASSQGQGETQYF. DNA for the CDR3: TGCGCCAGCAGCCAGGGTCAGGGAGAGACCCAGTACTTC. The genes are TRBV4-1 and TRBJ2-5; possibly TRBD1 for D (5 bases). CDR1 is MGHRA, CDR2 YSYEKL, per germline. V was cut by 3 bases and J by 4 bases, with 9 bases left in between. The length of the CDR3 is 13 residues.

The chain joins TRBV6-1 to TRBJ1-4, with D hard to call. This CDR3 has 15 residues. The V and J ends lost 2 bases and 4 bases respectively, with 11 bases between them. Germline CDR1 MNHNS, CDR2 SASEGT. The CDR3 protein is CASSERVFGNEKLFF. The CDR3 nucleotides are TGTGCCAGCAGTGAAAGGGTCTTCGGTAATGAAAAACTGTTTTTT.

The chain couples TRBV3-1 (or the pseudogene TRBV3-2) to TRBJ2-7; TRBD2 matches 8 bases. Germline V gene sequence: CDR1 LGHDT, CDR2 YNNKEL (reference sequence). The V and J ends lost 0 bases and 7 bases, in that order; junction bases with no gene match: 8. The CDR3 is made up of 15 amino acids. The CDR3 region is CASSQDVAGGREQYF. CDR3 DNA sequence: TGTGCCAGCAGCCAAGATGTCGCGGGAGGCCGTGAGCAGTACTTC.

V and J are TRBV5-5 and TRBJ1-1; TRBD1 matches at 8 bases. The CDR3 length is 12 residues. CDR1 and CDR2 (germline): SGHKS, YYEKEE (reference sequence). V lost 5 bases, J lost 11 bases, and 8 bases stayed unmatched. The CDR3 spells CASSRDRGSAFF. CDR3 bases: TGTGCCAGCAGTCGAGACAGGGGTAGCGCTTTCTTT.

The chain recombines TRBV5-5 with TRBJ2-7; D is perhaps TRBD1 or TRBD2 (6 bases each). This CDR3 comprises 13 residues. In germline, CDR1 is SGHKS, CDR2 YYEKEE (reference sequence). Trimming shortened V by 3 bases and J by 6 bases, and 13 bases separated the two germline ends. CDR3 in DNA: TGTGCCAGCAGCTGGGGGGACACTACCGAGCAGTACTTC. Amino acid sequence: CASSWGDTTEQYF.

The genes are TRBV7-9 and TRBJ2-2; D is undetermined. Trimming removed 4 bases at V and 3 bases at J, with 24 bases between. This CDR3 has 19 residues. The germline CDR1 and CDR2 sequences are SEHNR and FQNEAQ (reference sequence). In DNA, the CDR3 is TGTGCCAGCAGCTCTCTGGGCCTCCGTCGTGGTGGGGACACCGGGGAGCTGTTTTTT. Its translation is CASSSLGLRRGGDTGELFF.

This sequence joins TRBV7-3 and TRBJ1-5; D is uncertain. CDR1 is SGHTA and CDR2 is FQGTGA in the germline V gene. This CDR3 comprises 12 residues. V gave up 2 bases and J gave up 7 bases, with 6 bases separating them. For the CDR3, the DNA is TGTGCCAGCAGCTTAGAACCCCAGCCCCAGCATTTT. Its translation: CASSLEPQPQHF.

The chain couples TRBV7-2 to TRBJ1-4; the D gene is possibly TRBD1 (6 bases). The CDR3 runs 14 residues. V lost 6 bases, J lost 8 bases, and 16 bases lay in between. Germline loops: CDR1 SGHTA, CDR2 FQGNSA. For the CDR3, the DNA is TGTGCCAGCAGGGGTCCAGGGGAGAGAGAAAAACTGTTTTTT. Its translation is CASRGPGEREKLFF.

This chain uses TRBV6-1 with TRBJ2-1; D is uncertain. CDR3 length: 13 residues. V lost 0 bases to trimming and J lost 10 bases, with 10 bases between them. The germline gives CDR1 MNHNS, CDR2 SASEGT. DNA of the CDR3: TGTGCCAGCAGTGAAGCGCCCGGAGACGAGCAGTTCTTC. Amino acid sequence: CASSEAPGDEQFF.

J is TRBJ1-3 and V is TRBV5-1, with 9 bases fitting TRBD1. The trim removed 4 bases at V and 1 base at J, leaving 12 bases unmatched. The germline V gene encodes CDR1 SGHRS and CDR2 YFSETQ. This CDR3 has 18 amino acids. This CDR3 is CASSQAPPGTGSGNTIYF. In nucleotides, the CDR3 is TGCGCCAGCAGCCAGGCGCCCCCCGGGACAGGGTCTGGAAACACCATATATTTT.

The J gene is TRBJ1-5, the V gene TRBV7-2, with D perhaps matching TRBD1 (6 bases). V dropped 0 bases and J dropped 7 bases, with 13 bases sitting between them. CDR1 is SGHTA and CDR2 is FQGNSA in the germline V gene. This CDR3 has 15 amino acids. The DNA of the CDR3 is TGTGCCAGCAGCTTAGCACCACCGAGGGGGCAGCCCCAGCATTTT. Translation: CASSLAPPRGQPQHF.